This entry features one T cell receptor beta chain sequence. Time point noted: blood at routine non-recurrence follow-up after resection. The entry originates in a study of spatial heterogeneity in lung cancer. TCRdb reanalysed the 5' RACE reads using MiXCR and keeps one entry per CDR3 protein. The sample records approximately 110,000 distinct CDR3 sequences, 11% being singletons. The CDR3 spans 14 residues. Germline CDR1 DFQATT, CDR2 SNEGSKA (reference sequence). This clonotype was sampled from a female donor with early-stage non-small cell lung cancer. The sequencing used PBMCs, collected at follow-up. V usage is TRBV20-1 and J usage is TRBJ1-5, with D unclear. CDR3 DNA: TGCAGGGAGCAAGCCGGGCTTAGCAATCAGCCCCAGCATTTT. It specifies CREQAGLSNQPQHF.